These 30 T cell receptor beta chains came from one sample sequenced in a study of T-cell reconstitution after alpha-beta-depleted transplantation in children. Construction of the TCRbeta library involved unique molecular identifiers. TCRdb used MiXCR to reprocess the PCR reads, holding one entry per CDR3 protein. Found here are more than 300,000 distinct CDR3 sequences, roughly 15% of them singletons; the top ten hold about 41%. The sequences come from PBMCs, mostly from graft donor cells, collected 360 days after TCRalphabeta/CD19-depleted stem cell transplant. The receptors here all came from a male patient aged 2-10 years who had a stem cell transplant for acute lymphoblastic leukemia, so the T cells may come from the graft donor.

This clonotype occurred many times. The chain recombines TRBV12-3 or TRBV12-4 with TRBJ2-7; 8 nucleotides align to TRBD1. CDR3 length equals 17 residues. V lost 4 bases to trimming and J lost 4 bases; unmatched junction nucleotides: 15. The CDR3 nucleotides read TGTGCCAGCAGTTCCCTCCACTCAAGACAGGGGTCATACGAGCAGTACTTC. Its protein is CASSSLHSRQGSYEQYF.

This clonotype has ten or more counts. DNA of the CDR3: TGTGCCAGCAGCGAACAGGGGGGGGAAGCTTTCTTT. Encoded protein: CASSEQGGEAFF. The gene calls are TRBV7-9 and TRBJ1-1, with 8 nucleotides matching TRBD1. The length of the CDR3 is 12 residues. From germline, CDR1 is SEHNR and CDR2 FQNEAQ (reference sequence). V lost 5 bases and J lost 8; bases outside the gene matches: 4.

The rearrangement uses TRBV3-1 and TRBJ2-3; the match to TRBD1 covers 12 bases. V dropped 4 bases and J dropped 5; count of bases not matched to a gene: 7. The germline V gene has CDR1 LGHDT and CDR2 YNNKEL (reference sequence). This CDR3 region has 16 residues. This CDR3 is CASSPWDRGRLDTQYF. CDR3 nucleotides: TGTGCCAGCAGCCCATGGGACAGGGGGCGCTTAGATACGCAGTATTTT.

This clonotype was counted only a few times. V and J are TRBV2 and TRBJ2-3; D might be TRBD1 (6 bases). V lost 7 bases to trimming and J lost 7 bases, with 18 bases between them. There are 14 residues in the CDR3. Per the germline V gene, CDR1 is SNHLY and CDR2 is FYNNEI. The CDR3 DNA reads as TGTGCCAGCATCGCCATGGGGGCCCCGCATACGCAGTATTTT. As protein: CASIAMGAPHTQYF.

The CDR3 is CASRARVAEGAFF. The DNA for the CDR3 is TGTGCCAGCAGAGCGCGGGTCGCGGAAGGAGCTTTCTTT. The chain links TRBV12-3 or TRBV12-4 to TRBJ1-1; no clear D gene. The CDR3 is 13 residues long. V shed 6 bases and J shed 10 bases, with 18 bases lying between them.

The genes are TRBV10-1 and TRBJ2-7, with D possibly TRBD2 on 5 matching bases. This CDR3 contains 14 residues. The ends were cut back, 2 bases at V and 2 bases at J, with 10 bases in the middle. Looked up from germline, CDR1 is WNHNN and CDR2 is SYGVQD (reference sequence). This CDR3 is CASSERAGPYEQYF. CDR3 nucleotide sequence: TGCGCCAGCAGTGAGAGGGCGGGCCCCTACGAGCAGTACTTC.

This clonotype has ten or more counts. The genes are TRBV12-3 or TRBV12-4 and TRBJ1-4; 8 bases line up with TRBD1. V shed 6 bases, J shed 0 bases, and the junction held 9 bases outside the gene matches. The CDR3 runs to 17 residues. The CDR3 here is CASSRDRHLSTNEKLFF. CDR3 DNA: TGTGCCAGCAGCCGGGACAGGCACCTGTCAACTAATGAAAAACTGTTTTTT.

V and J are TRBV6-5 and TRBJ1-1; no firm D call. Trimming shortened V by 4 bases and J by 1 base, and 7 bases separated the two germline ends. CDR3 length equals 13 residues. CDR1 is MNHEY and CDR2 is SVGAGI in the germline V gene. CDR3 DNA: TGTGCCAGCAGTTGGAGCGGGAACACTGAAGCTTTCTTT. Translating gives CASSWSGNTEAFF.

The CDR3 bases are TGTGCCAGCAGCCACCAAGCTGGGAGAATCCCCTACGAGCAGTACTTC. It yields the protein CASSHQAGRIPYEQYF. The chain links TRBV7-2 to TRBJ2-7, with D tentatively TRBD2 (5 bases). V lost 5 bases to trimming and J lost 2 bases, with 19 bases between them. CDR1 is SGHTA and CDR2 is FQGNSA in the germline V gene. CDR3 length: 16 residues.

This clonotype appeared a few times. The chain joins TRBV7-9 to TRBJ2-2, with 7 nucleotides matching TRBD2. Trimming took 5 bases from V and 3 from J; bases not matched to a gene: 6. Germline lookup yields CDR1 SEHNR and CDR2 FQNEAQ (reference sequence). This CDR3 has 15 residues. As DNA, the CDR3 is TGTGCCAGCAGCAGGGCGGGAGCGGACACCGGGGAGCTGTTTTTT. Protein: CASSRAGADTGELFF.

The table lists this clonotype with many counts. DNA of the CDR3: TGTGCCAGCAGTTTCGGGGGATCGGGAGGAAACACCATATATTTT. Its protein product is CASSFGGSGGNTIYF. The V and J genes are TRBV12-3 or TRBV12-4 and TRBJ1-3; D perhaps matches TRBD1 (5 bases). This CDR3 region has 15 residues. V was shortened by 3 bases and J by 4 bases, with 13 bases between the two germline ends.

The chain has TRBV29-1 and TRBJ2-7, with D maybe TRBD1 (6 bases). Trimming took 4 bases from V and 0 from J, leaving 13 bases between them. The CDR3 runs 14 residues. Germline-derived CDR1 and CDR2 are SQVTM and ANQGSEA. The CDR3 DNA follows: TGCAGCGTTGTTGGCAGGGGACCCTCCTACGAGCAGTACTTC. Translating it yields CSVVGRGPSYEQYF.

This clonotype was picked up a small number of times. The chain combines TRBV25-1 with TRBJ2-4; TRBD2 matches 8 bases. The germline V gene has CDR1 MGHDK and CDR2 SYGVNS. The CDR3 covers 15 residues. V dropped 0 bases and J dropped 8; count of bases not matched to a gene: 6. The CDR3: CASSEYTVGGDIQYF. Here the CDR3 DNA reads TGTGCCAGCAGTGAATATACAGTCGGGGGGGACATTCAGTACTTC.

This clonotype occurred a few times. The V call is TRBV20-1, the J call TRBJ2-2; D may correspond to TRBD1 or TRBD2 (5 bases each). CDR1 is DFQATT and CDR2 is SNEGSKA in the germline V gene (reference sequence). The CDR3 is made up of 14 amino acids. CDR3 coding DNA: TGCAGCGACTTTTGGGACCCCCACACCGGGGAGCTGTTTTTT. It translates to CSDFWDPHTGELFF.

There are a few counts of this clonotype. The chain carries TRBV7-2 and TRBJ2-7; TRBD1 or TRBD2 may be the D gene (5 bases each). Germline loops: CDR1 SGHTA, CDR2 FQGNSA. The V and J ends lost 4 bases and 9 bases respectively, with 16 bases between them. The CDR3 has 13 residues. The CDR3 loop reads CASSSGTESWQYF. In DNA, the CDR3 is TGTGCCAGCAGCTCCGGGACGGAATCCTGGCAGTACTTC.

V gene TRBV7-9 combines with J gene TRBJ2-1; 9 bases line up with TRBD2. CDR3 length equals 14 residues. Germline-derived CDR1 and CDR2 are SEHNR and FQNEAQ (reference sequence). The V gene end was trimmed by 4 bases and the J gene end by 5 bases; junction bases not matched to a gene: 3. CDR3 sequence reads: CASSWSGRNNEQFF. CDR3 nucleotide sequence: TGTGCCAGCAGCTGGAGCGGGAGGAACAATGAGCAGTTCTTC.

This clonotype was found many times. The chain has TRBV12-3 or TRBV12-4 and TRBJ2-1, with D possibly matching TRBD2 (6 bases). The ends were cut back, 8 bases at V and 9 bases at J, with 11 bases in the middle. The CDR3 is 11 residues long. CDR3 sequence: CASANSGEQFF. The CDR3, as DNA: TGTGCCAGCGCCAATAGCGGTGAGCAGTTCTTC.

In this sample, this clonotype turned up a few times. The CDR3: CSATGLAGYNEQFF. The CDR3 DNA reads TGCAGCGCCACGGGACTAGCGGGCTACAATGAGCAGTTCTTC. The genes are TRBV29-1 and TRBJ2-1; the match to TRBD2 covers 12 bases. J lost 3 bases, V lost 7 bases, and 4 bases had no gene match. CDR3 length: 14 residues. The V gene's germline CDR1 is SQVTM and CDR2 ANQGSEA.

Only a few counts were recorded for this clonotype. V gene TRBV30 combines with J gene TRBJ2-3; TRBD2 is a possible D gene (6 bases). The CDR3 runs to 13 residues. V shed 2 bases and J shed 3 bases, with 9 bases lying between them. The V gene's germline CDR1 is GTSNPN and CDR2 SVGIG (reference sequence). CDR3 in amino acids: CAWSPGLTDTQYF. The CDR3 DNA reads TGTGCCTGGAGTCCTGGACTAACAGATACGCAGTATTTT.

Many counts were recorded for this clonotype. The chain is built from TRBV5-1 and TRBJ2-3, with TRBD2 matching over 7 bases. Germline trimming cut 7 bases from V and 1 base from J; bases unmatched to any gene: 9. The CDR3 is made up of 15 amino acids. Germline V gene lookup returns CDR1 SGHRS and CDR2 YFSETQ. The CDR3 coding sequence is TGCGCCAGCGTGGATCTTGGGGGGGGCACAGATACGCAGTATTTT. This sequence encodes CASVDLGGGTDTQYF. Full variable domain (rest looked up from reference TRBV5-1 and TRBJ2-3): KAGVTQTPRYLIKTRGQQVTLSCSPISGHRSVSWYQQTPGQGLQFLFEYFSETQRNKGNFPGRFSGRQFSNSRSEMNVSTLELGDSALYLCASVDLGGGTDTQYFGPGTRLTVL.

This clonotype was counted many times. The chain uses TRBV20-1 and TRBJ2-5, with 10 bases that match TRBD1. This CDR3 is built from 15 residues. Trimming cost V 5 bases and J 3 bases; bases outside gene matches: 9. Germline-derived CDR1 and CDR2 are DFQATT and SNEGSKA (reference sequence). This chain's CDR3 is CSAVPGQGTKETQYF. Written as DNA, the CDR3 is TGCAGTGCTGTCCCGGGACAGGGGACAAAAGAGACCCAGTACTTC.

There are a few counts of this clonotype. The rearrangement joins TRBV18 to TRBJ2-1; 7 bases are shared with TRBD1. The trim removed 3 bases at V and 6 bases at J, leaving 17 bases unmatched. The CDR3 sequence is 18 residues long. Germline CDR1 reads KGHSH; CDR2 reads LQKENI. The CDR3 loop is CASSPLGAEIDRANEQFF. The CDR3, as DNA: TGTGCCAGCTCACCGCTGGGGGCCGAAATAGACAGGGCCAATGAGCAGTTCTTC.

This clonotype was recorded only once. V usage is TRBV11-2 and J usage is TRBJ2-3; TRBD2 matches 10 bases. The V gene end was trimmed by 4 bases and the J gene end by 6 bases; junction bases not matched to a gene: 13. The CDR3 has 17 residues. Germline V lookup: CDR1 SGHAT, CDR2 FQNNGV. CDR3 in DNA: TGTGCCAGCAGCTCCCCAATCGAGCGGGAGGGGTCGGATACGCAGTATTTT. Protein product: CASSSPIEREGSDTQYF.

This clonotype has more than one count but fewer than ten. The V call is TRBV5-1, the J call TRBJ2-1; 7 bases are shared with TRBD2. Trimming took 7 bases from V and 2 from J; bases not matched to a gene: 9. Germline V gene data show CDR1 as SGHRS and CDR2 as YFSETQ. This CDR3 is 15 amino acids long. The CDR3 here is CASGAGGGPYNEQFF. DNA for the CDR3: TGCGCCAGCGGCGCCGGGGGAGGGCCCTACAATGAGCAGTTCTTC.

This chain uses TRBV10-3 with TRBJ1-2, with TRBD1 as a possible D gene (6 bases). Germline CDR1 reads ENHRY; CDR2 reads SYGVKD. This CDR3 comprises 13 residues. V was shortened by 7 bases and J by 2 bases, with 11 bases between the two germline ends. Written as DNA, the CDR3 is TGTGCCATCACCAGGACAGAGAACTATGGCTACACCTTC. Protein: CAITRTENYGYTF.

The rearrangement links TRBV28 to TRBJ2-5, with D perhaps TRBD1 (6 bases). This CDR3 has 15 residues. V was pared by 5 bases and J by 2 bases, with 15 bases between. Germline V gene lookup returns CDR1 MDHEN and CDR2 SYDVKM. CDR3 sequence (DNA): TGTGCCAGCAGTCCTCCCCCCGGACAGCAAGAGACCCAGTACTTC. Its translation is CASSPPPGQQETQYF.

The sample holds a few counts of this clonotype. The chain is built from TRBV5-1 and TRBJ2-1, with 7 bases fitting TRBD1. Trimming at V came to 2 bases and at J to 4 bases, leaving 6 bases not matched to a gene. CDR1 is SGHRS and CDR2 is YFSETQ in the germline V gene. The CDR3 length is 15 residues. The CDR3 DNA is TGCGCCAGCAGCTTTAAACAGGGGATATACAATGAGCAGTTCTTC. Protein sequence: CASSFKQGIYNEQFF.

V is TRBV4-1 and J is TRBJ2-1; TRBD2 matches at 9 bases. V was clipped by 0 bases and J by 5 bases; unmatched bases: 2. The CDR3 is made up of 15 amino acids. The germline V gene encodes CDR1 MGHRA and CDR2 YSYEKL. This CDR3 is CASSQDIAGDNEQFF. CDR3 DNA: TGCGCCAGCAGCCAAGATATAGCGGGAGACAATGAGCAGTTCTTC.

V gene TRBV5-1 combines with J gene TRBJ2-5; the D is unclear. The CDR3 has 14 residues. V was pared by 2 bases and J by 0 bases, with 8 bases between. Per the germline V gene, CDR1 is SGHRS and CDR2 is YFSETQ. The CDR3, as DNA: TGCGCCAGCAGCTTCAGGCCAGACCAAGAGACCCAGTACTTC. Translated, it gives CASSFRPDQETQYF.

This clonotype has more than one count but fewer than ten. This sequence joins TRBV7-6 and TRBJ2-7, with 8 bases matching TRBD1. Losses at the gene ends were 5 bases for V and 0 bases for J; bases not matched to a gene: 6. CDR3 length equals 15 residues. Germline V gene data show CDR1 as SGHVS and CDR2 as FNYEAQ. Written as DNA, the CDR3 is TGTGCCAGCAGCCAAGACAGGGGAAGCTCCTACGAGCAGTACTTC. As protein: CASSQDRGSSYEQYF.